The 26 T cell receptor beta chains below all came from one sample that was sequenced in a study of chemoradiotherapy in HPV16-positive cancers (dated by TCRdb to between 2021 and 2024). The protocol used for the library was the immunoSEQ multiplex PCR assay. TCRdb took over this immuneACCESS table, retaining in-frame rearrangements with V and J assigned. Such tables are incomplete; in checked studies, under half of the missing clones stem from an unresolved V gene, and the remainder is unexplained. The sample data list fewer than 15,000 clones, and roughly 88% of these were observed just once. In total, the top ten clones hold roughly 2.6% of the sample. The sample was blood, taken from a patient who underwent chemoradiotherapy. Source of these receptors: a human donor with HPV-associated anogenital cancer.

J is TRBJ1-5 and V is TRBV19, with no clear D. Germline CDR1 is LNHDA and CDR2 is SQIVND (reference sequence). V lost 9 bases and J lost 0, with 12 bases in between. The CDR3 contains 14 residues. CDR3: CASIRSASNQPQHF. CDR3 in DNA: TGTGCCAGCATCCGGTCGGCTAGCAATCAGCCCCAGCATTTT.

The CDR3 spells CASSLRTLTGELFF. In DNA form, the CDR3 reads TGCGCCAGCAGCCTCCGGACTCTTACCGGGGAGCTGTTTTTT. The chain couples TRBV4-3 to TRBJ2-2, with a weak D call TRBD2 (5 bases). The CDR3 totals 14 residues. Germline assignment: CDR1 LGHNA and CDR2 YSLEER. The V gene lost 4 bases and the J gene lost 5 bases, with 11 bases spanning the gap.

The chain links TRBV5-1 to TRBJ1-2; D unresolved. The germline V gene encodes CDR1 SGHRS and CDR2 YFSETQ. The V and J ends lost 0 bases and 3 bases respectively, with 6 bases between them. This CDR3 comprises 13 residues. CDR3: CASSLVPDYGYTF. CDR3 nucleotide sequence: TGCGCCAGCAGCTTGGTTCCGGACTATGGCTACACCTTC.

This rearrangement joins TRBV4-1 to TRBJ1-1; D unclear. V lost 0 bases and J lost 0, with 11 bases in between. The CDR3 is 16 residues long. From germline, CDR1 is MGHRA and CDR2 YSYEKL. CDR3 amino acids: CASSQEMANLNTEAFF. In nucleotides, the CDR3 is TGCGCCAGCAGCCAAGAGATGGCCAACCTGAACACTGAAGCTTTCTTT.

This clone was counted a single time. The gene calls are TRBV19 and TRBJ1-2, with D possibly being TRBD1 (5 bases). Germline CDR1 is LNHDA and CDR2 is SQIVND (reference sequence). Trimming removed 3 bases from V and 4 bases from J, with 12 bases in between. This CDR3 comprises 14 residues. CDR3 loop: CASSISVDSYGYTF. CDR3 bases: TGTGCCAGTAGTATTTCTGTCGACAGCTATGGCTACACCTTC.

The chain links TRBV4-3 to TRBJ1-2; 9 bases agree with TRBD1. The CDR3 is made up of 15 amino acids. After removal of 2 bases from V and 7 bases from J, the junction contained 8 bases not matched to a gene. The germline CDR1 and CDR2 sequences are LGHNA and YSLEER. The CDR3 region has the DNA TGCGCCAGCAGCCAAAAAACAGGGGGCCCCTCTGGCTACACCTTC. It yields the protein CASSQKTGGPSGYTF.

The chain recombines TRBV6-1 with TRBJ1-6; perhaps TRBD1 as D (5 bases). CDR1 is MNHNS and CDR2 is SASEGT in the germline V gene. Between the trimmed V and J ends, which lost 11 bases and 10 bases, there was a span of 21 bases. CDR3 length equals 14 residues. DNA of the CDR3: TGTGCCTCAGTGAGGCACACAGGAGAGTCACCCCTCCACTTT. This encodes CASVRHTGESPLHF.

The chain joins TRBV28 to TRBJ1-6, with TRBD1 identical over 8 bases. The V gene's germline CDR1 is MDHEN and CDR2 SYDVKM. This CDR3 comprises 17 residues. V was pared by 5 bases and J by 5 bases, with 11 bases of the junction left unmatched. The CDR3 sequence is CASSISDREWDNSPLHF. The DNA of the CDR3 is TGTGCCAGCAGTATCTCGGACAGGGAGTGGGATAATTCACCCCTCCACTTT.

The chain has TRBV19 and TRBJ2-7; D may be TRBD1 (5 bases). V was cut by 6 bases and J by 4 bases, with 10 bases left in between. The CDR3 has 12 residues. Germline V lookup: CDR1 LNHDA, CDR2 SQIVND (reference sequence). CDR3 bases: TGTGCCAGTAGCGCGTCAGGGTACGAGCAGTACTTC. It encodes CASSASGYEQYF.

The chain has TRBV15 and TRBJ2-2; a possible D gene is TRBD2 (5 bases). This CDR3 spans 16 amino acids. The V end was cut by 5 bases, the J end by 0 bases, with 13 bases between. CDR1 is LNHNV and CDR2 is YYDKDF in the germline V gene (reference sequence). CDR3 coding DNA: TGTGCCACCAGCCCCACGGACGGGGCGAACACCGGGGAGCTGTTTTTT. Its translation: CATSPTDGANTGELFF.

This chain links TRBV29-1 with TRBJ1-1; D not certain. The V end was cut by 7 bases, the J end by 2 bases, with 11 bases between. In germline, CDR1 is SQVTM, CDR2 ANQGSEA. The CDR3 contains 12 residues. The CDR3 DNA is TGCAGCGGGTCCTCTCACAACACTGAAGCTTTCTTT. This gives the protein CSGSSHNTEAFF.

V and J are TRBV6-1 and TRBJ1-4, with a tentative D call TRBD1 (5 bases). Looked up from germline, CDR1 is MNHNS and CDR2 is SASEGT. The CDR3 consists of 15 residues. V lost 8 bases and J lost 0, with 13 bases in between. The CDR3 coding sequence is TGTGCCAGCGCAGGGAAGGCGGCAACTAATGAAAAACTGTTTTTT. Residues: CASAGKAATNEKLFF.

This rearrangement joins TRBV10-3 to TRBJ1-4; D unresolved. CDR3 length equals 13 residues. The germline CDR1 and CDR2 sequences are ENHRY and SYGVKD. V gave up 6 bases and J gave up 8 bases, with 13 bases separating them. CDR3 protein: CAISEIGGEKLFF. Here the CDR3 DNA reads TGTGCCATCAGCGAGATCGGAGGAGAAAAACTGTTTTTT.

The chain links TRBV14 to TRBJ1-2; 10 bases line up with TRBD1. The V gene end was trimmed by 4 bases and the J gene end by 4 bases; junction bases not matched to a gene: 9. This CDR3 comprises 16 residues. Looked up from germline, CDR1 is SGHDN and CDR2 is FVKESK. CDR3 nucleotide sequence: TGTGCCAGCAGCCCAACCGCCGGGACAGGGGTCTATGGCTACACCTTC. Its protein product is CASSPTAGTGVYGYTF.

The gene calls are TRBV7-2 and TRBJ2-3; D uncertain. The length of the CDR3 is 12 residues. The germline CDR1 and CDR2 sequences are SGHTA and FQGNSA. V gave up 5 bases and J gave up 0 bases, with 3 bases separating them. The CDR3 loop is CASSPSTDTQYF. The DNA for the CDR3 is TGTGCCAGCAGCCCCAGCACAGATACGCAGTATTTT.

The chain couples TRBV29-1 to TRBJ2-5; 10 bases line up with TRBD1. Matching the DNA end better, TRBJ2-7 makes the J call doubtful. The CDR3 is 17 amino acids. Germline CDR1 SQVTM, CDR2 ANQGSEA. The CDR3 bases are TGCAGCGTTGAAGGGGTTCGGGACAGGGGCCTCCCGGACGAGCAGTACTTC. This translates into CSVEGVRDRGLPDEQYF.

The CDR3, as DNA: TGCAGCGTGGATACAGGGGACCCTAATGAAAAACTGTTTTTT. Its protein product is CSVDTGDPNEKLFF. This chain uses TRBV29-1 with TRBJ1-4; 7 nucleotides line up with TRBD1. The CDR3 has 14 residues. Per the germline V gene, CDR1 is SQVTM and CDR2 is ANQGSEA. With V trimmed by 6 bases and J by 3 bases, 7 bases remained unmatched.

CDR3 residues: CASSSQGVRNTEAFF. The CDR3 DNA follows: TGTGCCAGCAGTAGTCAGGGGGTGCGCAACACTGAAGCTTTCTTT. This rearrangement joins TRBV6-6 to TRBJ1-1; 7 positions agree with TRBD1. The CDR3 length is 15 residues. Unmatched junction bases numbered 8, after V lost 5 bases and J lost 2 bases. Germline V CDR1 and CDR2: MNHNY, SVGAGI (reference sequence).

V usage is TRBV20-1 and J usage is TRBJ2-3, with a tentative D call TRBD2 (5 bases). The CDR3 runs 11 residues. Looked up from germline, CDR1 is DFQATT and CDR2 is SNEGSKA (reference sequence). This CDR3 is CAADSTDTQYF. The DNA for the CDR3 is TGCGCAGCGGACAGCACAGATACGCAGTATTTT.

The chain couples TRBV6-6 to TRBJ1-1, with D maybe TRBD1 (5 bases). The CDR3 extends over 13 amino acids. Germline V gene sequence: CDR1 MNHNY, CDR2 SVGAGI (reference sequence). V was pared by 7 bases and J by 7 bases, with 16 bases between. This CDR3 is CASTRWGVDEAFF. The CDR3 bases are TGTGCCAGCACTAGATGGGGGGTGGATGAAGCTTTCTTT.

The chain employs TRBV9 and TRBJ2-3; TRBD1 agrees at 7 bases. In germline, CDR1 is SGDLS, CDR2 YYNGEE. This CDR3 is built from 15 residues. With 5 bases clipped from V and 1 base from J, the junction kept 7 bases outside the gene matches. CDR3 protein: CASRATGLRTDTQYF. The CDR3 DNA reads as TGTGCCAGCAGGGCGACAGGGCTCCGCACAGATACGCAGTATTTT.

The gene calls are TRBV7-3 and TRBJ2-3; TRBD2 agrees at 8 bases. With 1 base clipped from V and 5 bases from J, the junction kept 11 bases outside the gene matches. This CDR3 spans 17 amino acids. Per the germline V gene, CDR1 is SGHTA and CDR2 is FQGTGA. The CDR3 region has the DNA TGTGCCAGCAGCTTAATTGGTACGGGGGGGCCCCAAGATACGCAGTATTTT. Residues: CASSLIGTGGPQDTQYF.

The chain carries TRBV4-3 and TRBJ1-5; perhaps TRBD1 as D (6 bases). This CDR3 is built from 15 residues. Germline V gene lookup returns CDR1 LGHNA and CDR2 YSLEER. V shed 2 bases and J shed 4 bases, with 12 bases lying between them. In nucleotides, the CDR3 is TGCGCCAGCAGCCAACGATGGACAGAAAATCAGCCCCAGCATTTT. Translation: CASSQRWTENQPQHF.

Concerning this clone itself: One end of the junction does not line up with germline, which may come from a read error. The chain is built from TRBV7-7 and TRBJ1-5; 8 bases fit TRBD1. This CDR3 is built from 16 residues. The germline gives CDR1 SSHAT, CDR2 FNYEAQ (reference sequence). The CDR3 loop is CASSPRRDRRVGSQHF. The DNA for the CDR3 is TGTGCTAGCAGCCCCCGGCGGGACAGGCGGGTCGGGTCCCAGCATTTT.

This sequence joins TRBV19 and TRBJ1-1; D remains ambiguous. Per the germline V gene, CDR1 is LNHDA and CDR2 is SQIVND (reference sequence). With 6 bases removed from V and 6 bases from J, the gap between germline ends came to 11 bases. The CDR3 runs to 12 residues. In DNA, the CDR3 is TGTGCCAGTAGCCGAGGGAGCGCTGAAGCTTTCTTT. As protein: CASSRGSAEAFF.

The chain carries TRBV9 and TRBJ2-6; TRBD1 matches 8 bases. V lost 1 base, J lost 8 bases, and 8 bases stayed unmatched. The germline V gene has CDR1 SGDLS and CDR2 YYNGEE. The CDR3 spans 16 residues. Written as DNA, the CDR3 is TGTGCCAGCAGCGTACCCCTTCAGGGGGCGCCCAACGTCCTGACTTTC. Amino acid sequence: CASSVPLQGAPNVLTF. The whole variable domain, remainder taken from reference TRBV9 and TRBJ2-6, is DSGVTQTPKHLITATGQRVTLRCSPRSGDLSVYWYQQSLDQGLQFLIQYYNGEERAKGNILERFSAQQFPDLHSELNLSSLELGDSALYFCASSVPLQGAPNVLTFGAGSRLTVL.